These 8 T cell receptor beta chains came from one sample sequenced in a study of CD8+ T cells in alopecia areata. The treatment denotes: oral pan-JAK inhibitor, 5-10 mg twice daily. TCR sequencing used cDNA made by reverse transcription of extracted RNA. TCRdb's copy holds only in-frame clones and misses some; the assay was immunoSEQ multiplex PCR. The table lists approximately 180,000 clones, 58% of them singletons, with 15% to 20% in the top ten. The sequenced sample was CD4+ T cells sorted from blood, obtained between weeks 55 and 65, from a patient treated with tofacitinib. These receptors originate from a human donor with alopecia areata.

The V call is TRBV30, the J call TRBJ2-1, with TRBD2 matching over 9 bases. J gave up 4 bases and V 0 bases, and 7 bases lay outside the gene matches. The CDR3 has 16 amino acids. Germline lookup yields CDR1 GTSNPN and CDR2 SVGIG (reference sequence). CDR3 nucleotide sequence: TGTGCCTGGAGTGTACATAGCGGGGGACCATACAATGAGCAGTTCTTC. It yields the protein CAWSVHSGGPYNEQFF.

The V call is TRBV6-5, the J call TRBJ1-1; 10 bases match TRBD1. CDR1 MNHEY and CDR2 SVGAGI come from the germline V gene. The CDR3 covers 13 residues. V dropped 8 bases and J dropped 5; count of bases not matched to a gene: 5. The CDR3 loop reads CASRGQGGTEAFF. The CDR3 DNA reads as TGTGCCAGCCGAGGACAGGGGGGGACTGAAGCTTTCTTT.

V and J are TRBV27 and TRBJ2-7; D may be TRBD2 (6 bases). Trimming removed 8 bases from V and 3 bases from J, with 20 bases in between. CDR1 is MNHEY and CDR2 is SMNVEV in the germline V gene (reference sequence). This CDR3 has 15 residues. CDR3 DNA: TGTGCCAGCGCCGGGGTGGGCAGCGGGCTCTACGAGCAGTACTTC. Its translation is CASAGVGSGLYEQYF.

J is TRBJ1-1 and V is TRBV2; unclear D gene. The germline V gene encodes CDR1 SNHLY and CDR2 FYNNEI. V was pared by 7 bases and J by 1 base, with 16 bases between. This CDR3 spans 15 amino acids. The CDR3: CASILTTPQNTEAFF. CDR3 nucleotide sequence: TGTGCCAGCATCCTGACAACCCCTCAGAACACTGAAGCTTTCTTT.

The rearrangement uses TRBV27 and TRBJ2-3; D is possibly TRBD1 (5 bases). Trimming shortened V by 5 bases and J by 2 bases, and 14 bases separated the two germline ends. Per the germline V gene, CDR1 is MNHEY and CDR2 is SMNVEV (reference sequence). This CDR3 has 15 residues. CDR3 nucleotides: TGTGCCAGCAGTCGCGAGAAGGGGTCCACAGATACGCAGTATTTT. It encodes CASSREKGSTDTQYF.

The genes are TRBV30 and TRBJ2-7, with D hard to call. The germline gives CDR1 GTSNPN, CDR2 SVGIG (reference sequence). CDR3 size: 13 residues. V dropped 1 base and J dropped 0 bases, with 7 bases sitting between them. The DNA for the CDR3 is TGTGCCTGGAGTGATGGAATCTCCTACGAGCAGTACTTC. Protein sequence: CAWSDGISYEQYF.

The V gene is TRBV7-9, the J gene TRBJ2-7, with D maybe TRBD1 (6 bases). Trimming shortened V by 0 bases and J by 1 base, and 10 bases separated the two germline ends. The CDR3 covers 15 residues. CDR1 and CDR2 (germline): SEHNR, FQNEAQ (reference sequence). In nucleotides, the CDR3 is TGTGCCAGCAGCTTAGCGGGGGCTCGGTCCTACGAGCAGTACTTC. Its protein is CASSLAGARSYEQYF.

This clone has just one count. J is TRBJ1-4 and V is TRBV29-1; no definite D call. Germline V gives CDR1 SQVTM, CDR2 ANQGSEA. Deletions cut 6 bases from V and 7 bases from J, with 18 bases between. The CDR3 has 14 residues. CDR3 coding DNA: TGCAGCGTGCACCACGGTCCTACCTCTGAAAAACTGTTTTTT. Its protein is CSVHHGPTSEKLFF.